This T cell receptor beta chain was profiled in a study of blood T cell repertoires in COVID-19. Overall study: Researchers got acute and convalescent COVID-19 samples from the United States, Italy and Spain. Sample material is recorded as cDNA or gDNA derived from T cells, B-cell-depleted T cells, or PBMCs.

Per the original data handling: Counts of nucleated cells, estimated from reference gene primer amplification, were obtained. Clones were read by immunoSEQ multiplex PCR, and TCRdb kept only the in-frame ones, dropping some. D and trimming were read from the DNA, whereas the V and J calls and clone size are those reported in that table. The table records about 92,000 clones, 75% to 90% of them present only once. This TCR was recovered from a man older than 75 with acute or convalescent COVID-19. The sample consisted of peripheral blood.

The CDR3 region is CASSYASPGELFF. The CDR3 DNA sequence: TGTGCCAGCAGTTACGCTAGTCCCGGGGAGCTGTTTTTT. The chain uses TRBV6-5 and TRBJ2-2; D not certain. CDR1 is MNHEY, CDR2 SVGAGI, per germline. V lost 2 bases to trimming and J lost 6 bases, with 7 bases between them. The CDR3 contains 13 residues.